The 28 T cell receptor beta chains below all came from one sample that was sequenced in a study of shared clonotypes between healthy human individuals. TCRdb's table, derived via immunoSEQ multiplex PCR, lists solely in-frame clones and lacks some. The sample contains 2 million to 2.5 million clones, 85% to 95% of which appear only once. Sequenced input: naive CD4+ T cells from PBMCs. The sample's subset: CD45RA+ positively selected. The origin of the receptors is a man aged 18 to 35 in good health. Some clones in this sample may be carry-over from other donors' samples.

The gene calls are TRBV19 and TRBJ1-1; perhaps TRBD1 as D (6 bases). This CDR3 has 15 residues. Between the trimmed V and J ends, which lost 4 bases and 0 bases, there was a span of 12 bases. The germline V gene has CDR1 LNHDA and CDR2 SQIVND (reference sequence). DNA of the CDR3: TGTGCCAGTAGTACCGGACAGATGATGAACACTGAAGCTTTCTTT. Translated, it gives CASSTGQMMNTEAFF.

The CDR3, as DNA: TGTGCCAGTAGGACAGGGATTCGTTACAATCAGCCCCAGCATTTT. Translated: CASRTGIRYNQPQHF. V is TRBV19 and J is TRBJ1-5, with TRBD1 identical over 7 bases. This CDR3 region has 15 residues. Germline CDR1 LNHDA, CDR2 SQIVND (reference sequence). J was trimmed by 3 bases and V by 6 bases; bases with no gene match: 8.

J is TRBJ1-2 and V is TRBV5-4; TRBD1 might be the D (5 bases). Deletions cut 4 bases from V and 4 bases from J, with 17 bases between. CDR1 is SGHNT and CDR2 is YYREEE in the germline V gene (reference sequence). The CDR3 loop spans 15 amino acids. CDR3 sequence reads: CASSISRDRAYGYTF. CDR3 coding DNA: TGTGCCAGCAGCATCAGCCGGGACCGAGCCTATGGCTACACCTTC.

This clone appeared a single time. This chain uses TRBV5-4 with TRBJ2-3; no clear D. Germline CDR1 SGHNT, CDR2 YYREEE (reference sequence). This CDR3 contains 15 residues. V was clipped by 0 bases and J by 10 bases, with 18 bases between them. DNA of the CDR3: TGTGCCAGCAGCTTGGGAGGCTCCCGAGACGTTGCGCAGTATTTT. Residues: CASSLGGSRDVAQYF.

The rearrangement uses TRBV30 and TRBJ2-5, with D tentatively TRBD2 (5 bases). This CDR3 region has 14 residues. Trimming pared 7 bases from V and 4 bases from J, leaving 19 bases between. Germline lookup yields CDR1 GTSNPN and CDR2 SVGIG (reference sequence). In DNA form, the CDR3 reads TGTGCCTCGATCAATCGGGGAGTAGGAGAGACCCAGTACTTC. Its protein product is CASINRGVGETQYF.

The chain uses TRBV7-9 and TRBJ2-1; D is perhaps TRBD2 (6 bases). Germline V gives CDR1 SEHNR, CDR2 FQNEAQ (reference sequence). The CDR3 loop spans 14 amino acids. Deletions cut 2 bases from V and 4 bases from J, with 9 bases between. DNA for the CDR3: TGTGCCAGCAGCTTATTCCTAGCGTACAATGAGCAGTTCTTC. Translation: CASSLFLAYNEQFF.

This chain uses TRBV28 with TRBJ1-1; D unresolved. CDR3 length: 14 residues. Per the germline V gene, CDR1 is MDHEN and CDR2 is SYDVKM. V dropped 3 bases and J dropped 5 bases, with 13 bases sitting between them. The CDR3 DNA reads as TGTGCCAGCAGTTTCCCCGGAGGAGGAACTGAAGCTTTCTTT. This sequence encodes CASSFPGGGTEAFF.

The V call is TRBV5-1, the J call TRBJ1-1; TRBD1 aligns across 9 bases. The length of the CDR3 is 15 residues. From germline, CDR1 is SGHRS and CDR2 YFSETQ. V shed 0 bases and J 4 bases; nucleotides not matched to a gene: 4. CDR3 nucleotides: TGCGCCAGCAGCTTGGGGGACAGGGAAGCCACTGAAGCTTTCTTT. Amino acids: CASSLGDREATEAFF.

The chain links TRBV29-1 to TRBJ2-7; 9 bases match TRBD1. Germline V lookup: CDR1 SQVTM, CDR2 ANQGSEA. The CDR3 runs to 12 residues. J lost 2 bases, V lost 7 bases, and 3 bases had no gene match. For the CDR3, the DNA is TGCAGCGGTAGGACAGGGGCCTACGAGCAGTACTTC. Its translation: CSGRTGAYEQYF.

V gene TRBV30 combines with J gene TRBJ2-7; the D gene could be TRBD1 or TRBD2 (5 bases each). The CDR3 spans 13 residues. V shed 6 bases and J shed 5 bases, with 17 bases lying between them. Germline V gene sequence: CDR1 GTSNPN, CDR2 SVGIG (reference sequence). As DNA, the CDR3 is TGTGCCTGTCCAGGGAGACTTTTGGACGAGCAGTACTTC. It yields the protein CACPGRLLDEQYF. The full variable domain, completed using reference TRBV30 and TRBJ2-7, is SQTIHQWPATLVQPVGSPLSLECTVEGTSNPNLYWYRQAAGRGLQLLFYSVGIGQISSEVPQNLSASRPQDRQFILSSKKLLLSDSGFYLCACPGRLLDEQYFGPGTRLTVT.

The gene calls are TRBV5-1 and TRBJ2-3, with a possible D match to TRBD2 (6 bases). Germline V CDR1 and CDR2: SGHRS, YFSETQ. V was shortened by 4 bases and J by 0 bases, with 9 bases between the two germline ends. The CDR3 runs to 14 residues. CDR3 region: CASSIAASTDTQYF. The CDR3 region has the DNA TGCGCCAGCAGCATAGCGGCTAGCACAGATACGCAGTATTTT.

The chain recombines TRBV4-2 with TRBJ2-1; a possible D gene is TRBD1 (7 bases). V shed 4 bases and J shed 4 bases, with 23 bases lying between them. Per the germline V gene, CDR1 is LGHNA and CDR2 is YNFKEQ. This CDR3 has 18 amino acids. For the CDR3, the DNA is TGTGCCAGCAGCCTCTTCCGAGGGGCGGGACAGATTTACAATGAGCAGTTCTTC. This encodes CASSLFRGAGQIYNEQFF.

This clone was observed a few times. This CDR3 is CAISPAGNTGELFF. CDR3 DNA: TGTGCCATCAGCCCAGCGGGGAACACCGGGGAGCTGTTTTTT. The chain couples TRBV10-3 to TRBJ2-2, with D possibly being TRBD2 (6 bases). CDR3 length equals 14 residues. The germline gives CDR1 ENHRY, CDR2 SYGVKD. With 6 bases removed from V and 1 base from J, the gap between germline ends came to 9 bases.

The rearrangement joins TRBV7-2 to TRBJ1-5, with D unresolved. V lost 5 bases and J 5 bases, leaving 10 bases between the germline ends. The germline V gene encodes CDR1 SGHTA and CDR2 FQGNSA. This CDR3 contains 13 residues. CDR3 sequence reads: CASSIAGDQPQHF. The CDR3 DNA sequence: TGTGCCAGCAGCATCGCGGGCGATCAGCCCCAGCATTTT.

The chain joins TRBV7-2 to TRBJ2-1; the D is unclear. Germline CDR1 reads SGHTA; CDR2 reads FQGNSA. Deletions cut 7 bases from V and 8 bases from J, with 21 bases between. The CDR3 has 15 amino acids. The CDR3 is CASIPYPGKFYEQFF. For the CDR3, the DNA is TGTGCCAGCATACCCTATCCGGGCAAGTTCTATGAGCAGTTCTTC. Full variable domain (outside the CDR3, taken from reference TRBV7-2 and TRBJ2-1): GAGVSQSPSNKVTEKGKDVELRCDPISGHTALYWYRQSLGQGLEFLIYFQGNSAPDKSGLPSDRFSAERTGGSVSTLTIQRTQQEDSAVYLCASIPYPGKFYEQFFGPGTRLTVL.

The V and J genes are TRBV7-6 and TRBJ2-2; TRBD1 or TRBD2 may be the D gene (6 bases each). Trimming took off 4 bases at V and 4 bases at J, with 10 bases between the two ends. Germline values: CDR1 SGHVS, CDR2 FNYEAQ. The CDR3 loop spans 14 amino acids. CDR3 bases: TGTGCCAGCAGCTCCCGGGGGCGCACCGGGGAGCTGTTTTTT. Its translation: CASSSRGRTGELFF.

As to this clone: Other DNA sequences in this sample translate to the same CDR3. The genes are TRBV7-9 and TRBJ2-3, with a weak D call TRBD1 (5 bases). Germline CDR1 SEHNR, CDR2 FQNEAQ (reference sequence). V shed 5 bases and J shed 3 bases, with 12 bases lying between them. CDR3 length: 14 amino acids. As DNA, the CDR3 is TGTGCCAGCAGCCCCCGCCGGACAACAGATACGCAGTATTTT. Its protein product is CASSPRRTTDTQYF.

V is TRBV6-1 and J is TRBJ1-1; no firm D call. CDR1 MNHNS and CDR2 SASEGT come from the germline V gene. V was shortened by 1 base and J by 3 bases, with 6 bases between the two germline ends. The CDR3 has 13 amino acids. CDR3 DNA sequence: TGTGCCAGCAGTGAAGACAGCTACACTGAAGCTTTCTTT. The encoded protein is CASSEDSYTEAFF.

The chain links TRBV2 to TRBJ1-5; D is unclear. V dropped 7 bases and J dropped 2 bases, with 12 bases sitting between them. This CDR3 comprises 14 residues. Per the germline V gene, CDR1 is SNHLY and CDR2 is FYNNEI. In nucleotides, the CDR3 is TGTGCCAGCAACCCTTTTCAGGGCAATCAGCCCCAGCATTTT. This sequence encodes CASNPFQGNQPQHF.

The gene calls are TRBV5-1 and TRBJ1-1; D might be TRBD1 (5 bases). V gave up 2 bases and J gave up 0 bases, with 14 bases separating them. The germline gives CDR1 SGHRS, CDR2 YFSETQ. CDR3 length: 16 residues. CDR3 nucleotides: TGCGCCAGCAGCTTCCCTCAGGGTAGTGTGAACACTGAAGCTTTCTTT. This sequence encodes CASSFPQGSVNTEAFF.

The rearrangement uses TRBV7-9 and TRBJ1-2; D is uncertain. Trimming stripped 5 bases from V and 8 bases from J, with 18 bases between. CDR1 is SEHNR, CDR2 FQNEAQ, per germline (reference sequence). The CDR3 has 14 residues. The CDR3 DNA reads TGTGCCAGCAGCCCTATCACAGCGGGCTGGGGCTACACCTTC. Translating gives CASSPITAGWGYTF.

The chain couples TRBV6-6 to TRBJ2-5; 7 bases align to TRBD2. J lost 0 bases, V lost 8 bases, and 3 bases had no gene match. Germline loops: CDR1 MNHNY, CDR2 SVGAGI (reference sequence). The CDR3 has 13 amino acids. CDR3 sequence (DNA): TGTGCCAGCCGGGGGGATAACCAAGAGACCCAGTACTTC. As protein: CASRGDNQETQYF.

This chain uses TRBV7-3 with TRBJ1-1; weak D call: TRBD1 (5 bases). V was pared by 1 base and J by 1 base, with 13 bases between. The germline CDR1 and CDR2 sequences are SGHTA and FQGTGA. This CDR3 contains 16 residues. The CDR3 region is CASSLRSAGTNTEAFF. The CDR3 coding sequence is TGTGCCAGCAGCTTAAGGTCCGCAGGGACGAACACTGAAGCTTTCTTT.

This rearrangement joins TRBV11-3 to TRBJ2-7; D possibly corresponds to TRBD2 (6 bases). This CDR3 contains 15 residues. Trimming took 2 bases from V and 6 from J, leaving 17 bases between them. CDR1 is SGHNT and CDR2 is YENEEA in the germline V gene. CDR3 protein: CASSLRHGGFGEQYF. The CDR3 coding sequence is TGTGCCAGCAGCTTACGCCATGGGGGGTTCGGCGAGCAGTACTTC.

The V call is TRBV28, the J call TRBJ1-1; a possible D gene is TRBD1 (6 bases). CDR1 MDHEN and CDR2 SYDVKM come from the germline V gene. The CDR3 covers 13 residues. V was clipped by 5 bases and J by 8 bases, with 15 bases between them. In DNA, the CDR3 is TGTGCCAGCAGTCCCTTAGGGACAAAGGAAGCTTTCTTT. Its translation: CASSPLGTKEAFF.

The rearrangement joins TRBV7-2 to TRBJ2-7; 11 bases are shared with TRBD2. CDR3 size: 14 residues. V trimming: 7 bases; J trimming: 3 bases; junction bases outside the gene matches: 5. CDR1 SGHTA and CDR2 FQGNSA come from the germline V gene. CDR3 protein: CASKLAGGNYEQYF. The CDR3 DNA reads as TGTGCCAGCAAGCTAGCGGGAGGAAACTACGAGCAGTACTTC.

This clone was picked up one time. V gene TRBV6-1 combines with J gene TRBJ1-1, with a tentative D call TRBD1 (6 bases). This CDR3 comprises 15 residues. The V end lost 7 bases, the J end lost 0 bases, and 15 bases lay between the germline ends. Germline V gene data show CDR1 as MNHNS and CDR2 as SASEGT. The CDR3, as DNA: TGTGCCAGCATCGAGCAGGGGAAGATGAACACTGAAGCTTTCTTT. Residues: CASIEQGKMNTEAFF.

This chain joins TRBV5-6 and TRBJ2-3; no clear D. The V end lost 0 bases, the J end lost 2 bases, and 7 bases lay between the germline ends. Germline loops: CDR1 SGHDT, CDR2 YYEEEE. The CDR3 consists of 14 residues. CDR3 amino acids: CASSLERLTDTQYF. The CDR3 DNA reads TGTGCCAGCAGCTTGGAACGGCTCACAGATACGCAGTATTTT.